This T cell receptor beta chain was identified during a study of shared clonotypes between healthy human individuals. Deep was the level at which the assay was run. 200 to 250 ng DNA, 30,000 or so T cell genomes, went into each sorted-subset replicate PCR. The protocol was immunoSEQ multiplex PCR, while the TCRdb copy is restricted to in-frame clones and leaves out a portion. The sample has approximately 1.4 million clones, approximately 98% seen once; the top ten hold about 0.42%. Comments on this clone: Antigen: not known.

V was shortened by 11 bases and J by 3 bases, with 20 bases between the two germline ends. The CDR3 length is 14 residues. Germline V lookup: CDR1 SNHLY, CDR2 FYNNEI. The authors divided CD4+ cells into CD45RA+ naive and CD45RA-negative memory subsets. Broader study findings: Only a few donors were included, so the genetic and exposure-history diversity represented was limited.

The J gene is TRBJ2-7, the V gene TRBV2; weak D call: TRBD2 (5 bases). The sequence was obtained from a young man in good health. Specimen: naive CD4+ T cells sorted from blood. Subset meaning: CD45RA+ positively selected. In DNA form, the CDR3 reads TGTGCCGGTCAAGGGAGTGGAGATTTCTACGAGCAGTACTTC. This gives the protein CAGQGSGDFYEQYF.